These T cell receptor beta chains were read from a single sample in a study of brain T cells in children with intractable seizures. TCRdb keeps only in-frame clones here, not all; method: immunoSEQ multiplex PCR. Seen here are hundreds of thousands of clones, about 94% observed once, and the top ten hold 5% to 7%. The source was peripheral blood, collected roughly 5 months after surgery. These receptors were obtained from a boy under two years old with tuberous sclerosis and intractable seizures. The CDR3 runs from the conserved cysteine through the conserved F or W. The D gene is left open where the match is weak. Clone size, where shown, is once, few, many, or a class for clones that have expanded.

clone size,D gene,J gene,V gene,CDR3 protein,CDR3 DNA
NA,NA,TRBJ2-3,TRBV9,CASSGPLKYTDTQYF,TGTGCCAGCAGTGGCCCTCTCAAGTACACAGATACGCAGTATTTT
NA,TRBD2,TRBJ2-7,TRBV4-2,CASSLYSGEAYEQYF,TGTGCCAGCAGCCTCTATAGCGGGGAAGCCTACGAGCAGTACTTC
NA,NA,TRBJ2-3,TRBV19,CASTRGSVSTDTQYF,TGTGCCAGTACCAGGGGTAGCGTCAGCACAGATACGCAGTATTTT
NA,NA,TRBJ1-5,TRBV6-1,CASSELGRGYNQPQHF,TGTGCCAGCAGTGAGTTAGGGAGGGGATACAATCAGCCCCAGCATTTT
NA,NA,TRBJ1-3,TRBV18,CASSPRGRRGNTIYF,TGTGCCAGCTCACCACGGGGGCGTAGAGGAAACACCATATATTTT
NA,TRBD1,TRBJ1-1,TRBV7-9,CASSLAFTGQGDVTEAFF,TGTGCCAGCAGCTTAGCTTTTACTGGCCAGGGGGATGTCACTGAAGCTTTCTTT
NA,NA,TRBJ1-3,TRBV10-3,CAILDFGNTIYF,TGTGCCATCCTGGACTTTGGAAACACCATATATTTT
NA,NA,TRBJ2-7,TRBV18,CASSSGPRGRYHEQYF,TGTGCCAGCTCATCAGGGCCCAGGGGCAGATATCACGAGCAGTACTTC
NA,TRBD2,TRBJ2-1,TRBV10-3,CAISSAGRGYNEQFF,TGTGCCATCAGTTCAGCGGGAAGGGGATACAATGAGCAGTTCTTC
NA,NA,TRBJ2-7,TRBV6-1,CASSDSQGVYEQYF,TGTGCCAGCAGTGATAGCCAGGGTGTGTACGAGCAGTACTTC
NA,TRBD1,TRBJ1-1,TRBV12-3/TRBV12-4,CASSRDRAEAFF,TGTGCCAGCAGCCGGGACAGGGCTGAAGCTTTCTTT
NA,NA,TRBJ1-6,TRBV27,CASGFAPLGNSPLHF,TGTGCCAGCGGTTTTGCGCCATTAGGAAATTCACCCCTCCACTTT
NA,NA,TRBJ1-2,TRBV5-1,CASSPEQGNYGYTF,TGCGCCAGCAGCCCGGAACAGGGAAACTATGGCTACACCTTC
NA,NA,TRBJ1-1,TRBV13,CASSLGFLPGEAFF,TGTGCCAGCAGCTTAGGATTTCTCCCGGGAGAAGCTTTCTTT
NA,NA,TRBJ2-1,TRBV4-1,CASSLTWGRQSSYNEQFF,TGCGCCAGCAGCCTCACTTGGGGGCGACAGAGCTCCTACAATGAGCAGTTCTTC
NA,TRBD1,TRBJ1-1,TRBV19,CASSSNTGGGLHTEAFF,TGTGCCAGTAGCTCGAATACAGGGGGCGGACTTCACACTGAAGCTTTCTTT
NA,TRBD2,TRBJ2-7,TRBV7-9,CASSFSGGEQYF,TGTGCCAGCAGCTTCTCGGGGGGCGAGCAGTACTTC
NA,TRBD2,TRBJ2-3,TRBV5-1,CASSFLLAGAGDTQYF,TGCGCCAGCAGCTTCTTGCTAGCGGGAGCGGGGGATACGCAGTATTTT
NA,NA,TRBJ1-2,TRBV10-3,CAIRGDTLNYGYTF,TGTGCCATCAGAGGGGACACTCTTAACTATGGCTACACCTTC
few,NA,TRBJ1-5,TRBV6-2/TRBV6-3,CASSYSGSRNQPQHF,TGTGCCAGCAGTTACTCGGGTTCCAGGAATCAGCCCCAGCATTTT
NA,NA,TRBJ1-1,TRBV3-1/TRBV3-2,CASSQGHTEAFF,TGTGCCAGCAGCCAAGGTCACACTGAAGCTTTCTTT
NA,NA,TRBJ2-1,TRBV7-2,CASSLIRAPLAYNEQFF,TGTGCCAGCAGCCTCATTAGAGCCCCCCTTGCCTACAATGAGCAGTTCTTC
NA,NA,TRBJ1-2,TRBV3-1/TRBV3-2,CASSQGENYGYTF,TGTGCCAGCAGCCAAGGGGAAAACTATGGCTACACCTTC
NA,NA,TRBJ1-5,TRBV21-1,CASSILDRNKYSNQPQHF,TGTGCCAGCAGCATCCTGGACAGGAATAAATATAGCAATCAGCCCCAGCATTTT
NA,NA,TRBJ2-2,TRBV30,CAAPTVPANTGELFF,TGTGCCGCCCCTACAGTACCCGCGAACACCGGGGAGCTGTTTTTT
NA,NA,TRBJ1-1,TRBV19,CASSIDLRGREAFF,TGTGCCAGTAGTATAGATTTGAGAGGTCGTGAAGCTTTCTTT
NA,NA,TRBJ1-2,TRBV6-6,CASSVPDGYTF,TGTGCCAGCAGTGTACCTGATGGCTACACCTTC
NA,TRBD1,TRBJ1-2,TRBV7-2,CASSLLAGTGAYGYTF,TGTGCCAGCAGCCTGCTCGCCGGGACAGGGGCCTATGGCTACACCTTC
NA,TRBD2,TRBJ2-1,TRBV12-5,CASGPGTSTSGSSIEQFF,TGTGCTAGTGGTCCCGGTACGTCTACTAGCGGGAGTTCTATTGAGCAGTTCTTC
NA,NA,TRBJ1-4,TRBV6-5,CASVVRGSEKLFF,TGTGCCAGCGTGGTAAGGGGTAGTGAAAAACTGTTTTTT
NA,TRBD1,TRBJ1-1,TRBV27,CATPRDRVPEAFF,TGTGCCACTCCACGAGACAGGGTCCCTGAAGCTTTCTTT
NA,NA,TRBJ1-2,TRBV19,CASSMGGSGYGYTF,TGTGCCAGTAGTATGGGAGGGTCCGGCTATGGCTACACCTTC